The clone carrying this TCR beta chain showed up just once. Its antigen is undetermined. Following RNA extraction, reverse transcription yielded cDNA that acted as the sequencing template. Libraries were prepared by immunoSEQ multiplex PCR; TCRdb keeps only in-frame clonotypes and omits some of them. The sample holds 65,000 to 70,000 clones, approximately 60% seen once. The investigators collected lesional scalp punch biopsies and peripheral blood from alopecia areata patients. From PBMCs, CD4+ and CD8+ T cells were sorted. This record belongs to a study of CD8+ T cells in alopecia areata. Study-level findings and limits: Patients shared TCRs less clearly than mice did, possibly for HLA-related reasons. Elevated clonality characterized lesional scalp relative to normal scalp, particularly in alopecia totalis/universalis.

The sequence came from a human donor with alopecia areata. The material was CD8+ T cells sorted from blood, obtained at week 0.

CDR3 bases: TGTGCCAGCAGCGCACTAGCGGGAGTTATTGAGCAGTTCTTC. This codes for CASSALAGVIEQFF. The chain employs TRBV9 and TRBJ2-1; the match to TRBD2 covers 11 bases. This CDR3 region has 14 residues. Per germline, CDR1 SGDLS and CDR2 YYNGEE. The V segment lost 3 bases and the J segment 9 bases; nucleotides outside the gene matches: 5.